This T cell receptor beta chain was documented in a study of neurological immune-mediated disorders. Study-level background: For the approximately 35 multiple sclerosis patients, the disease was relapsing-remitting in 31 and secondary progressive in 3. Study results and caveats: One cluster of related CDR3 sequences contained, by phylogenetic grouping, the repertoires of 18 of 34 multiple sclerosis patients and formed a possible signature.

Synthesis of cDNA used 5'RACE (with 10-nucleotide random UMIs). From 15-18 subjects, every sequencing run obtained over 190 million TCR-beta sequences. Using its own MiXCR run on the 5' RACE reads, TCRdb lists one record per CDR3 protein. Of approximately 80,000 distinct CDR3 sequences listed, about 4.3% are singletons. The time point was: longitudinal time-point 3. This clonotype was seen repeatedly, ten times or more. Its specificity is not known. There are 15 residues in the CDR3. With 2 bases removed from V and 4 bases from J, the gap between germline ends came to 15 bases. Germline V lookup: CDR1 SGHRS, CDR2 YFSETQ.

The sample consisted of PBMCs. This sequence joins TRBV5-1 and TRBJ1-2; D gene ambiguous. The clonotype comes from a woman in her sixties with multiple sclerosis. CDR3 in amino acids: CASSFAESTLYGYTF. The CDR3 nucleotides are TGCGCCAGCAGCTTTGCAGAATCCACCCTCTATGGCTACACCTTC.